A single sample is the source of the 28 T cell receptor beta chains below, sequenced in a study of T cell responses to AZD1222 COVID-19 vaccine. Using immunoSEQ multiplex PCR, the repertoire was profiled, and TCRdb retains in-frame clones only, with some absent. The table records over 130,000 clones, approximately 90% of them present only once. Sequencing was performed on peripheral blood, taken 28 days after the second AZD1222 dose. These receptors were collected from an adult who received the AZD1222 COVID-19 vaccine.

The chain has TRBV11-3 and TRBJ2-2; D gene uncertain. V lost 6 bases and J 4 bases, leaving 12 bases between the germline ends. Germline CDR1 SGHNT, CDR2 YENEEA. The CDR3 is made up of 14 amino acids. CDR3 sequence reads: CASSQYSSTGELFF. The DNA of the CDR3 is TGTGCCAGCAGTCAGTATTCGAGCACCGGGGAGCTGTTTTTT.

CDR3 nucleotide sequence: TGTGCCAGCAGTTTTAAAGGCGACGGCTACACCTTC. Translation gives CASSFKGDGYTF. The chain combines TRBV12-3 or TRBV12-4 with TRBJ1-2; D gene uncertain. Trimming cost V 3 bases and J 8 bases, with 10 bases left between them. The CDR3 spans 12 residues.

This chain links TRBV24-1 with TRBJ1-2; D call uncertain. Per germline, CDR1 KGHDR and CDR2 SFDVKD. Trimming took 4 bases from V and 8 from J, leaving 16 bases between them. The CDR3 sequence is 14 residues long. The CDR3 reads CATSEGGGNGGYTF. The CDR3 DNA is TGTGCCACCAGTGAAGGAGGAGGGAATGGCGGCTACACCTTC.

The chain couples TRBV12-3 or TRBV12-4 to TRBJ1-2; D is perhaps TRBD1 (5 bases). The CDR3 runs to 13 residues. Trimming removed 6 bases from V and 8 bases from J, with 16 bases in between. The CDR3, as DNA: TGTGCCAGCAGCGTCGGGGACCAAGTCGGCTACACCTTC. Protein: CASSVGDQVGYTF.

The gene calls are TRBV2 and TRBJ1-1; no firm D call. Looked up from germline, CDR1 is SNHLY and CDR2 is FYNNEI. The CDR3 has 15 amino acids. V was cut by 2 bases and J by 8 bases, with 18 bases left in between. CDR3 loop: CASSENINGEPEAFF. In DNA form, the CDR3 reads TGTGCCAGCAGTGAAAACATCAATGGGGAGCCAGAAGCTTTCTTT. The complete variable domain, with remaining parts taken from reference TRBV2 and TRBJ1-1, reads EPEVTQTPSHQVTQMGQEVILRCVPISNHLYFYWYRQILGQKVEFLVSFYNNEISEKSEIFDDQFSVERPDGSNFTLKIRSTKLEDSAMYFCASSENINGEPEAFFGQGTRLTVV.

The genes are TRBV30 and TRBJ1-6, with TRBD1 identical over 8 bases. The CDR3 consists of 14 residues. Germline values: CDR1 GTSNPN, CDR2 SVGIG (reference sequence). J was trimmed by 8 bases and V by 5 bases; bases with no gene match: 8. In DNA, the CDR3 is TGTGCCTGGCGATACAGGGGGACGGATTCACCCCTCCACTTT. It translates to CAWRYRGTDSPLHF.

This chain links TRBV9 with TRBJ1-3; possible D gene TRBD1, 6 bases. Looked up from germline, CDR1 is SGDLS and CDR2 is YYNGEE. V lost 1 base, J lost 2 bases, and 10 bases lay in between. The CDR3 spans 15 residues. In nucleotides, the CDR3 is TGTGCCAGCAGCGTAAGTGGGGGGCCTGGAAACACCATATATTTT. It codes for CASSVSGGPGNTIYF.

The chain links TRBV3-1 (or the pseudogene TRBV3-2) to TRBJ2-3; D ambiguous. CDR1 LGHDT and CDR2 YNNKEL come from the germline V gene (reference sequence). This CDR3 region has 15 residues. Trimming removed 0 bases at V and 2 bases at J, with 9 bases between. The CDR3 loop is CASSQDTTATDTQYF. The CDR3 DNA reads TGTGCCAGCAGCCAAGATACTACCGCCACAGATACGCAGTATTTT.

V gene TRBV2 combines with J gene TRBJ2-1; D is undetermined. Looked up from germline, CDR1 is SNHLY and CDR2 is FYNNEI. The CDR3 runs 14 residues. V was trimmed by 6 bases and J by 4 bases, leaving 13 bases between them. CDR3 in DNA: TGTGCCAGCAGATCGGACGGTCCGTACAATGAGCAGTTCTTC. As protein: CASRSDGPYNEQFF.

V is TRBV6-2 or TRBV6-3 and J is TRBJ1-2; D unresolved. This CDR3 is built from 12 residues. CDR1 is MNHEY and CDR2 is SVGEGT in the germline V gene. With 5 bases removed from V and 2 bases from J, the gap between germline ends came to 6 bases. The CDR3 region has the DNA TGTGCCAGCAGTCCAAGCAACTATGGCTACACCTTC. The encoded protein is CASSPSNYGYTF.

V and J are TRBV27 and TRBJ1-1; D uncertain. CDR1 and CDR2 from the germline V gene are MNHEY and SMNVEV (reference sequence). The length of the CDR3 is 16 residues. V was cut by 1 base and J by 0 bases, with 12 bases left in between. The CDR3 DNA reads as TGTGCCAGCAGTTTATTCTCCCCTAGCGTGAACACTGAAGCTTTCTTT. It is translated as CASSLFSPSVNTEAFF.

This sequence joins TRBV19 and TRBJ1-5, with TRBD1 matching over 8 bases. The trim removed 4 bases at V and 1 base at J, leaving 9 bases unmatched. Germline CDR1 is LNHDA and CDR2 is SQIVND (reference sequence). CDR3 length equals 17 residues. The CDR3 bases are TGTGCCAGTAGTAAGGACAGGGCGGGCTGGAGCAATCAGCCCCAGCATTTT. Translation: CASSKDRAGWSNQPQHF.

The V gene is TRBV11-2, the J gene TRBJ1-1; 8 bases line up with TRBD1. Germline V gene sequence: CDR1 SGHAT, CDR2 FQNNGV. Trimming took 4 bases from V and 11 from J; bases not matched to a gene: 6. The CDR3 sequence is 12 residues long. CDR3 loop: CASSYGQGMAFF. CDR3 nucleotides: TGTGCCAGCAGCTACGGACAGGGTATGGCTTTCTTT. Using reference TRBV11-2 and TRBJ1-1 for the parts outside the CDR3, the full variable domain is EAGVAQSPRYKIIEKRQSVAFWCNPISGHATLYWYQQILGQGPKLLIQFQNNGVVDDSQLPKDRFSAERLKGVDSTLKIQPAKLEDSAVYLCASSYGQGMAFFGQGTRLTVV.

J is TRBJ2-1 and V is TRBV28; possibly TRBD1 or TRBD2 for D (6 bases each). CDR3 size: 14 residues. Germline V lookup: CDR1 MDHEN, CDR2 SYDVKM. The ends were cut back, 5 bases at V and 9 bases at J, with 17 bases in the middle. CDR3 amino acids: CASSPQGGPAEQFF. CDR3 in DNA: TGTGCCAGCAGTCCCCAAGGGGGGCCTGCTGAGCAGTTCTTC.

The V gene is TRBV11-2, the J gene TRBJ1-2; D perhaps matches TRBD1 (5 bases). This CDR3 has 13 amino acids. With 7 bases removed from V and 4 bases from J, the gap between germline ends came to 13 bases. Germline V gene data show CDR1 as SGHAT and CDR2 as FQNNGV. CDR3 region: CASTLGAGYGYTF. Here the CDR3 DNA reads TGTGCCAGCACTCTCGGGGCCGGCTATGGCTACACCTTC. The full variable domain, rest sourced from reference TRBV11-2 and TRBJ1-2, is EAGVAQSPRYKIIEKRQSVAFWCNPISGHATLYWYQQILGQGPKLLIQFQNNGVVDDSQLPKDRFSAERLKGVDSTLKIQPAKLEDSAVYLCASTLGAGYGYTFGSGTRLTVV.

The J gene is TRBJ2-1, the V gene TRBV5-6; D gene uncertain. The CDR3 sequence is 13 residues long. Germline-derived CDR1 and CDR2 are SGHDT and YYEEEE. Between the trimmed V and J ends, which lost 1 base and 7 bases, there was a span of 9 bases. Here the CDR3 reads CASSLTDRNEQFF. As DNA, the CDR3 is TGTGCCAGCAGCTTGACAGATAGGAATGAGCAGTTCTTC. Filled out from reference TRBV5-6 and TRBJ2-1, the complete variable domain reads DAGVTQSPTHLIKTRGQQVTLRCSPKSGHDTVSWYQQALGQGPQFIFQYYEEEERQRGNFPDRFSGHQFPNYSSELNVNALLLGDSALYLCASSLTDRNEQFFGPGTRLTVL.

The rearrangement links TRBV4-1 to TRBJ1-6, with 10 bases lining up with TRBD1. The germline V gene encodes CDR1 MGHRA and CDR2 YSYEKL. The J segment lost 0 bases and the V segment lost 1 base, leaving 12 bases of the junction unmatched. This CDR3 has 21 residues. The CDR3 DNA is TGCGCCAGCAGCCAAGGGACGGGACAGGGGATTTCAAGCTCCTATAATTCACCCCTCCACTTT. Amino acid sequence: CASSQGTGQGISSSYNSPLHF.

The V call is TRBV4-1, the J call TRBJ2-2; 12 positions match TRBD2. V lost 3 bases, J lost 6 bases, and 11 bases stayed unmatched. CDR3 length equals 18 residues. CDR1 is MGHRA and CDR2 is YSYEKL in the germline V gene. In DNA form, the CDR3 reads TGCGCCAGCAGCCACGCTAGCGGGAGGGCCTTCGAGGCCGGGGAGCTGTTTTTT. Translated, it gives CASSHASGRAFEAGELFF.

In DNA, the CDR3 is TGCGCCAGCAGCAGGGACTTCAGCACAGATACGCAGTATTTT. Its translation: CASSRDFSTDTQYF. The genes are TRBV10-1 and TRBJ2-3; D might be TRBD2 (6 bases). V lost 6 bases and J lost 0, with 10 bases in between. CDR1 and CDR2 from the germline V gene are WNHNN and SYGVQD (reference sequence). The CDR3 loop spans 14 amino acids.

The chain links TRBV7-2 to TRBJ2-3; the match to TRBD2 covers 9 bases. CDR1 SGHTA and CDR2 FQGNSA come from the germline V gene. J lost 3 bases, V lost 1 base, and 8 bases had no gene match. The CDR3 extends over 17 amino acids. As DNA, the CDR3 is TGTGCCAGCAGCTTAGGTGGTAGCGGGGGTTGGACAGATACGCAGTATTTT. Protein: CASSLGGSGGWTDTQYF.

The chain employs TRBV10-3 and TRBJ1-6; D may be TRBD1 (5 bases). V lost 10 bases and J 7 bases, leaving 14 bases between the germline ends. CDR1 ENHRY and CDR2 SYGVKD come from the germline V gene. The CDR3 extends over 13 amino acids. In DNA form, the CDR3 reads TGTGCCACCGCCGGGGCTGAAAATTCACCCCTCCACTTT. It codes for CATAGAENSPLHF.

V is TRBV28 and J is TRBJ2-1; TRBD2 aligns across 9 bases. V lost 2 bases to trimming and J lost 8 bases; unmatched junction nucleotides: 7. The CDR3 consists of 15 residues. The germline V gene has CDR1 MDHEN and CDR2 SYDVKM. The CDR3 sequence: CASSLASGDLYEQFF. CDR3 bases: TGTGCCAGCAGTTTAGCTAGCGGGGATCTCTATGAGCAGTTCTTC.

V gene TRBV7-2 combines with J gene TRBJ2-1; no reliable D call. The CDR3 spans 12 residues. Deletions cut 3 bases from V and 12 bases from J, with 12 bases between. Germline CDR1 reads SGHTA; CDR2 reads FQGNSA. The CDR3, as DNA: TGTGCCAGCAGCTTCCAAAACTGGGGGCAGTTCTTC. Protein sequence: CASSFQNWGQFF.

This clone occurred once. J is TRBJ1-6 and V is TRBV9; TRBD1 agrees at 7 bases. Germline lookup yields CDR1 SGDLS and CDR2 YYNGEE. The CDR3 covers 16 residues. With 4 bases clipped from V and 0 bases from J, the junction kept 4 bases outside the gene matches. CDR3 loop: CASSTTGSSYNSPLHF. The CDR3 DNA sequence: TGTGCCAGCAGCACGACAGGGAGCTCCTATAATTCACCCCTCCACTTT.

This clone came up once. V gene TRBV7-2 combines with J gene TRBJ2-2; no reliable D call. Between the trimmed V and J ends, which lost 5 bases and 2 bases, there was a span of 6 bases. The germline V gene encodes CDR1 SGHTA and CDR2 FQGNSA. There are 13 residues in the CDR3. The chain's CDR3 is CASSDFNTGELFF. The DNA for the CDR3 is TGTGCCAGCAGCGATTTTAACACCGGGGAGCTGTTTTTT.

CDR3 loop: CASSGTAGKGNEQFF. CDR3 bases: TGTGCCAGCAGTGGGACAGCAGGTAAAGGCAATGAGCAGTTCTTC. The chain has TRBV2 and TRBJ2-1; maybe TRBD1 (6 bases). V shed 4 bases and J shed 6 bases, with 16 bases lying between them. Germline V gives CDR1 SNHLY, CDR2 FYNNEI. The CDR3 length is 15 residues.

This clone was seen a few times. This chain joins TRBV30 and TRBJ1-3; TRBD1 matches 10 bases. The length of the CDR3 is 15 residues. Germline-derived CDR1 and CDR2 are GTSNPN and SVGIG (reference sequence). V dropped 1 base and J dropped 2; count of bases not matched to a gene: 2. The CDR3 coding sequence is TGTGCCTGGAGTGGGGGGACAGGGGCTGGAAACACCATATATTTT. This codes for CAWSGGTGAGNTIYF.

CDR3 in DNA: TGCAGCGTTAAACCCTGGACAGAAAGAAACACCATATATTTT. This gives the protein CSVKPWTERNTIYF. The rearrangement uses TRBV29-1 and TRBJ1-3; weak D call: TRBD1 (6 bases). The germline gives CDR1 SQVTM, CDR2 ANQGSEA. V was shortened by 5 bases and J by 5 bases, with 16 bases between the two germline ends. CDR3 length equals 14 residues. Filled out from reference TRBV29-1 and TRBJ1-3, the complete variable domain reads SAVISQKPSRDICQRGTSLTIQCQVDSQVTMMFWYRQQPGQSLTLIATANQGSEATYESGFVIDKFPISRPNLTFSTLTVSNMSPEDSSIYLCSVKPWTERNTIYFGEGSWLTVV.